The 30 T cell receptor beta chains given below trace back to one sample, sequenced in a study of blood T cell repertoires in COVID-19 (dated by TCRdb to the early 2020s). The protocol used for the library was the immunoSEQ multiplex PCR assay. What TCRdb holds here is the immuneACCESS table cut down to in-frame rearrangements. Part of the clones is not present; checked against another copy, under half of the missing clones reflect an unresolved V gene, and the others are unexplained. This sample gives over 600,000 clones in total; over 80% of them show up just once. The top ten clones comprise over 0.2% of the sample. The sequencing input was peripheral blood. The source of these receptors is a woman between 18 and 29 years old with acute or convalescent COVID-19.

V gene TRBV30 combines with J gene TRBJ1-2, with D perhaps TRBD1 (6 bases). Germline-derived CDR1 and CDR2 are GTSNPN and SVGIG (reference sequence). The CDR3 loop spans 13 amino acids. V gave up 2 bases and J gave up 5 bases, with 12 bases separating them. The DNA for the CDR3 is TGTGCCTGGAGTCCAGACACAGGGTATGGCTACACCTTC. The encoded protein is CAWSPDTGYGYTF.

V usage is TRBV19 and J usage is TRBJ1-2; tentatively, D is TRBD1 (5 bases). The V gene's germline CDR1 is LNHDA and CDR2 SQIVND (reference sequence). The CDR3 length is 17 residues. V lost 3 bases and J 1 base, leaving 18 bases between the germline ends. In DNA form, the CDR3 reads TGTGCCAGTAGTATTCGGCAGGGTCCTAATTATAACTATGGCTACACCTTC. This encodes CASSIRQGPNYNYGYTF.

CDR3 DNA: TGTGCCAGCAGCCCGGGACAGGGGGACACCGGGGAGCTGTTTTTT. Protein product: CASSPGQGDTGELFF. The rearrangement joins TRBV6-4 to TRBJ2-2; 11 nucleotides align to TRBD1. J was trimmed by 3 bases and V by 6 bases; bases with no gene match: 3. The CDR3 extends over 15 amino acids. Germline CDR1 reads MRHNA; CDR2 reads SNTAGT.

V is TRBV15 and J is TRBJ1-2; weak D call: TRBD1 (5 bases). The CDR3 is made up of 14 amino acids. V lost 1 base, J lost 5 bases, and 11 bases lay in between. CDR1 and CDR2 (germline): LNHNV, YYDKDF (reference sequence). DNA for the CDR3: TGTGCCACCAGCAGAGGACAGCCTCTTTATGGCTACACCTTC. The encoded protein is CATSRGQPLYGYTF. The full variable domain, with the rest looked up from reference TRBV15 and TRBJ1-2, is DAMVIQNPRYQVTQFGKPVTLSCSQTLNHNVMYWYQQKSSQAPKLLFHYYDKDFNNEADTPDNFQSRRPNTSFCFLDIRSPGLGDTAMYLCATSRGQPLYGYTFGSGTRLTVV.

The chain is built from TRBV27 and TRBJ2-1; 7 nucleotides match TRBD1. Germline trimming cut 5 bases from V and 4 bases from J; bases unmatched to any gene: 8. The CDR3 length is 15 residues. Per germline, CDR1 MNHEY and CDR2 SMNVEV (reference sequence). The CDR3 spells CASSRTGLIYNEQFF. As DNA, the CDR3 is TGTGCCAGCAGTCGGACAGGCCTAATTTACAATGAGCAGTTCTTC.

The J gene is TRBJ2-4, the V gene TRBV7-9; D gene unclear. Per germline, CDR1 SEHNR and CDR2 FQNEAQ (reference sequence). Trimming took off 5 bases at V and 8 bases at J, with 19 bases between the two ends. The CDR3 extends over 15 amino acids. The CDR3 protein is CASSPRNALSDIQYF. DNA for the CDR3: TGTGCCAGCAGCCCCCGTAATGCGCTTTCTGACATTCAGTACTTC.

The CDR3 is CASSQEWGQGAATREQYF. CDR3 nucleotides: TGCGCCAGCAGCCAAGAATGGGGACAGGGGGCCGCTACTAGGGAGCAGTACTTC. V is TRBV4-3 and J is TRBJ2-7; 12 bases agree with TRBD1. Germline CDR1 is LGHNA and CDR2 is YSLEER. This CDR3 contains 18 residues. Germline trimming cut 0 bases from V and 7 bases from J; bases unmatched to any gene: 13.

The chain uses TRBV27 and TRBJ2-7; 7 nucleotides agree with TRBD1. V shed 6 bases, J shed 3 bases, and the junction held 8 bases outside the gene matches. The CDR3 has 14 residues. Germline V gene lookup returns CDR1 MNHEY and CDR2 SMNVEV (reference sequence). CDR3 nucleotide sequence: TGTGCCAGCAGGCCCGGGACAGACTTCTACGAGCAGTACTTC. This encodes CASRPGTDFYEQYF.

The rearrangement joins TRBV11-3 to TRBJ2-3, with D possibly being TRBD2 (6 bases). V gave up 5 bases and J gave up 3 bases, with 9 bases separating them. The CDR3 consists of 13 residues. Germline lookup yields CDR1 SGHNT and CDR2 YENEEA. The CDR3 protein is CASSGRGTDTQYF. As DNA, the CDR3 is TGTGCCAGCAGCGGTCGGGGGACAGATACGCAGTATTTT.

The rearrangement joins TRBV12-5 to TRBJ1-2, with 7 bases lining up with TRBD1. Germline-derived CDR1 and CDR2 are LGHNT and FRNRAP. J lost 0 bases, V lost 4 bases, and 5 bases had no gene match. CDR3 length equals 15 residues. The CDR3 sequence: CASGSGQPTNYGYTF. The CDR3 DNA reads as TGTGCTAGTGGTTCGGGACAGCCTACTAACTATGGCTACACCTTC.

The chain links TRBV11-2 to TRBJ2-1; perhaps TRBD1 as D (5 bases). The CDR3 loop spans 11 amino acids. Trimming shortened V by 1 base and J by 15 bases, and 10 bases separated the two germline ends. Looked up from germline, CDR1 is SGHAT and CDR2 is FQNNGV. The CDR3 DNA reads TGTGCCAGCAGCTTAGTGGGGCAGCTGTTCTTC. Translated, it gives CASSLVGQLFF.

The rearrangement joins TRBV30 to TRBJ1-3; TRBD1 agrees at 7 bases. In germline, CDR1 is GTSNPN, CDR2 SVGIG (reference sequence). With 1 base clipped from V and 8 bases from J, the junction kept 11 bases outside the gene matches. CDR3 size: 15 residues. In DNA form, the CDR3 reads TGTGCCTGGAGTGAGTTGACAGGGTATTTGGACACCATATATTTT. It is translated as CAWSELTGYLDTIYF.

The V call is TRBV6-4, the J call TRBJ2-7; D is unclear. V was trimmed by 2 bases and J by 1 base, leaving 6 bases between them. The germline V gene encodes CDR1 MRHNA and CDR2 SNTAGT. This CDR3 has 13 residues. The CDR3 bases are TGTGCCAGCAGTGACCCCGAGTCCTACGAGCAGTACTTC. This encodes CASSDPESYEQYF.

In this sample, this clone turned up a few times. J is TRBJ2-7 and V is TRBV18; weak D call: TRBD2 (5 bases). Looked up from germline, CDR1 is KGHSH and CDR2 is LQKENI. The CDR3 totals 14 residues. V lost 1 base and J 1 base, leaving 8 bases between the germline ends. The DNA of the CDR3 is TGTGCCAGCTCACCACAGAGCGGATCCTACGAGCAGTACTTC. It codes for CASSPQSGSYEQYF.

The chain uses TRBV19 and TRBJ2-1; TRBD1 agrees at 7 bases. The CDR3 totals 11 residues. V gave up 3 bases and J gave up 14 bases; unmatched junction bases: 4. Per germline, CDR1 LNHDA and CDR2 SQIVND (reference sequence). The CDR3 bases are TGTGCCAGTAGTATCGCCGACAGGGAGTTCTTC. This codes for CASSIADREFF.

CDR3 DNA: TGTGCCAGCAGCTTAGTTCGTAGCGGGCGCTCCACCGGGGAGCTGTTTTTT. Protein: CASSLVRSGRSTGELFF. The rearrangement uses TRBV11-3 and TRBJ2-2; 7 bases are a match to TRBD2. The trim removed 1 base at V and 4 bases at J, leaving 9 bases unmatched. This CDR3 comprises 17 residues. The germline V gene has CDR1 SGHNT and CDR2 YENEEA. The full variable domain, rest sourced from reference TRBV11-3 and TRBJ2-2, is EAGVVQSPRYKIIEKKQPVAFWCNPISGHNTLYWYLQNLGQGPELLIRYENEEAVDDSQLPKDRFSAERLKGVDSTLKIQPAELGDSAVYLCASSLVRSGRSTGELFFGEGSRLTVL.

The chain recombines TRBV29-1 with TRBJ2-5; perhaps TRBD1 as D (6 bases). V was trimmed by 3 bases and J by 6 bases, leaving 11 bases between them. The V gene's germline CDR1 is SQVTM and CDR2 ANQGSEA. The CDR3 runs 12 residues. The CDR3 DNA reads as TGCAGCGTTGATAAGGGGGAACAGACCCAGTACTTC. Translated: CSVDKGEQTQYF.

This rearrangement joins TRBV7-4 to TRBJ1-2; 10 nucleotides match TRBD1. The CDR3 has 19 amino acids. Losses at the gene ends were 4 bases for V and 4 bases for J; bases not matched to a gene: 18. CDR1 SGHVT and CDR2 SQSDAQ come from the germline V gene. CDR3 sequence: CASSSAGSGQGPLRYGYTF. The CDR3 bases are TGTGCCAGCAGCTCGGCGGGGTCGGGACAGGGGCCCCTCCGCTATGGCTACACCTTC.

The chain is built from TRBV5-4 and TRBJ2-7, with D possibly TRBD1 on 5 matching bases. The CDR3 totals 12 residues. V lost 4 bases and J 5 bases, leaving 10 bases between the germline ends. The germline gives CDR1 SGHNT, CDR2 YYREEE (reference sequence). The CDR3 is CASSRIGDEQYF. CDR3 nucleotides: TGTGCCAGCAGCCGTATAGGGGACGAGCAGTACTTC.

The J gene is TRBJ1-2, the V gene TRBV9, with D unclear. In germline, CDR1 is SGDLS, CDR2 YYNGEE. V gave up 0 bases and J gave up 1 base, with 7 bases separating them. CDR3 length equals 14 residues. The CDR3 region has the DNA TGTGCCAGCAGCGTAGACGGGGTTAACTATGGCTACACCTTC. The encoded protein is CASSVDGVNYGYTF. The complete variable domain, with remaining parts taken from reference TRBV9 and TRBJ1-2, reads DSGVTQTPKHLITATGQRVTLRCSPRSGDLSVYWYQQSLDQGLQFLIQYYNGEERAKGNILERFSAQQFPDLHSELNLSSLELGDSALYFCASSVDGVNYGYTFGSGTRLTVV.

V gene TRBV11-2 combines with J gene TRBJ1-2; D gene ambiguous. This CDR3 is built from 12 residues. In germline, CDR1 is SGHAT, CDR2 FQNNGV. The V and J ends lost 4 bases and 2 bases respectively, with 5 bases between them. The CDR3 DNA is TGTGCCAGCAGCTATAGCAACTATGGCTACACCTTC. It yields the protein CASSYSNYGYTF. The entire variable domain, with the rest obtained from reference TRBV11-2 and TRBJ1-2, is as follows: EAGVAQSPRYKIIEKRQSVAFWCNPISGHATLYWYQQILGQGPKLLIQFQNNGVVDDSQLPKDRFSAERLKGVDSTLKIQPAKLEDSAVYLCASSYSNYGYTFGSGTRLTVV.

This chain connects TRBV15 to TRBJ2-7, with 13 nucleotides matching TRBD2. The V gene's germline CDR1 is LNHNV and CDR2 YYDKDF (reference sequence). V was pared by 0 bases and J by 9 bases, with 8 bases of the junction left unmatched. CDR3 length equals 16 residues. CDR3: CATSRDLTSGGSVQYF. DNA for the CDR3: TGTGCCACCAGCAGAGATCTGACTAGCGGGGGGTCCGTGCAGTACTTC.

This chain links TRBV6-5 with TRBJ1-1; 7 nucleotides match TRBD1. The junction had 12 bases not matched to a gene; V was cut back by 3 bases and J by 8 bases. The CDR3 totals 15 residues. Looked up from germline, CDR1 is MNHEY and CDR2 is SVGAGI. CDR3 sequence reads: CASSYNRGRVSEAFF. CDR3 nucleotide sequence: TGTGCCAGCAGTTATAACAGGGGTAGAGTTAGCGAAGCTTTCTTT.

V gene TRBV9 combines with J gene TRBJ2-2; maybe TRBD2 (6 bases). Looked up from germline, CDR1 is SGDLS and CDR2 is YYNGEE. This CDR3 has 16 amino acids. V dropped 0 bases and J dropped 4 bases, with 13 bases sitting between them. The CDR3 loop reads CASSVVPRGSTGELFF. DNA of the CDR3: TGTGCCAGCAGCGTAGTCCCCCGGGGGAGCACCGGGGAGCTGTTTTTT.

CDR3 residues: CASSLLLNTEAFF. CDR3 bases: TGTGCCAGCAGTTTATTATTGAACACTGAAGCTTTCTTT. This rearrangement joins TRBV27 to TRBJ1-1; D is unclear. The ends were cut back, 1 base at V and 0 bases at J, with 3 bases in the middle. CDR1 is MNHEY and CDR2 is SMNVEV in the germline V gene (reference sequence). This CDR3 is built from 13 residues.

This sequence joins TRBV10-1 and TRBJ2-7; D is unresolved. Germline V lookup: CDR1 WNHNN, CDR2 SYGVQD (reference sequence). This CDR3 contains 11 residues. The V end was cut by 8 bases, the J end by 1 base, with 6 bases between. Here the CDR3 reads CASGGSYEQYF. The CDR3 bases are TGCGCCAGCGGCGGATCCTACGAGCAGTACTTC.

This chain links TRBV7-8 with TRBJ2-7; 8 nucleotides align to TRBD2. The germline gives CDR1 SGHVS, CDR2 FQNEAQ. This CDR3 region has 14 residues. V shed 3 bases and J 4 bases; nucleotides not matched to a gene: 5. The CDR3 nucleotides are TGTGCCAGCAGCTTCCGCGGGGGGAGGTACGAGCAGTACTTC. Residues: CASSFRGGRYEQYF.

V is TRBV9 and J is TRBJ2-7, with 9 nucleotides matching TRBD1. Germline V gene lookup returns CDR1 SGDLS and CDR2 YYNGEE. V was clipped by 0 bases and J by 6 bases; unmatched bases: 10. This CDR3 region has 16 residues. The CDR3 DNA reads as TGTGCCAGCAGCGTAGGACCGGGACAGGGTTTTTCCGAGCAGTACTTC. It yields the protein CASSVGPGQGFSEQYF.

This chain connects TRBV27 to TRBJ2-7, with unresolved D. Germline V gene lookup returns CDR1 MNHEY and CDR2 SMNVEV (reference sequence). This CDR3 region has 12 residues. The germline V and J ends were trimmed by 2 bases and 6 bases, with 8 bases remaining between them. As DNA, the CDR3 is TGTGCCAGCAGTTTAACCACGGGCGAGCAGTACTTC. Amino acids: CASSLTTGEQYF.

Remarks on this clone: Other DNA sequences of this sample code for an identical CDR3. The CDR3 here is CASSLGQGNTIYF. The CDR3 nucleotides read TGCGCCAGCAGCTTGGGTCAGGGAAACACCATATATTTT. J is TRBJ1-3 and V is TRBV5-1; D not certain. Germline V lookup: CDR1 SGHRS, CDR2 YFSETQ. V gave up 0 bases and J gave up 4 bases, with 5 bases separating them. The CDR3 covers 13 residues.